This TCR beta chain is from a study of T cell changes during pregnancy in multiple sclerosis. The repertoire was sequenced with immunoSEQ multiplex PCR; TCRdb's copy has only in-frame clones and lacks some. This table has some 95,000 clones, approximately 92% appearing once. The CDR3 contains 16 residues. Germline loops: CDR1 SGHAT, CDR2 FQNNGV. V was pared by 4 bases and J by 0 bases, with 8 bases of the junction left unmatched. V gene TRBV11-2 combines with J gene TRBJ1-2, with 7 bases identical to TRBD1. This TCR was recovered from a female donor with multiple sclerosis, enrolled in a pregnancy study. The source material was peripheral blood, sampled in the first trimester of pregnancy. In nucleotides, the CDR3 is TGTGCCAGCAGCTCTCCGACAGGGCGCTCTAACTATGGCTACACCTTC. This translates into CASSSPTGRSNYGYTF.